A selection of T cell receptor beta chains follows, all from one sample in a study of glioma-infiltrating T cells after dendritic cell vaccination. Profiling relied on immunoSEQ multiplex PCR, and the TCRdb table lists in-frame clones only, not all of them. This repertoire shows roughly 100,000 clones, around 87% found once; its top ten account for 2.7%. Sequenced material: blood, taken after dendritic cell vaccination. The receptors were sampled from a human donor with glioblastoma. CDR3s include the opening cysteine and the closing phenylalanine or tryptophan. Each record gives: CDR3 protein, CDR3 DNA, clone size, D gene, V gene, J gene. The D gene is left open where the match is weak. Not every row has a clone size; where given, it reads once, few, many or a size class.

CDR3: CASSPTSANTGELFF
DNA: TGTGCCAGCAGCCCGACTAGCGCCAACACCGGGGAGCTGTTTTTT
size: NA
D: TRBD2
V: TRBV7-3
J: TRBJ2-2

CDR3: CASSVSGIEQFF
DNA: TGTGCCAGCAGCGTTAGCGGGATTGAGCAGTTCTTC
size: NA
D: TRBD2
V: TRBV9
J: TRBJ2-1

CDR3: CASSLAGGLGEKLFF
DNA: TGTGCCAGCAGCCTCGCTGGAGGGTTAGGTGAAAAACTGTTTTTT
size: NA
D: NA
V: TRBV9
J: TRBJ1-4

CDR3: CASRLYPGGTGELFF
DNA: TGTGCCAGCAGACTATATCCAGGGGGCACCGGGGAGCTGTTTTTT
size: NA
D: TRBD1
V: TRBV27
J: TRBJ2-2

CDR3: CASSDGLAGAETQYF
DNA: TGCGCCAGCAGCGACGGACTAGCGGGAGCGGAGACCCAGTACTTC
size: NA
D: TRBD2
V: TRBV5-1
J: TRBJ2-5

CDR3: CASSVAPLESIQYF
DNA: TGTGCCAGCAGCGTAGCCCCTCTCGAGAGCATTCAGTACTTC
size: NA
D: NA
V: TRBV9
J: TRBJ2-4

CDR3: CASSPPGLAGGYEQFF
DNA: TGCGCCAGCAGCCCGCCGGGACTAGCGGGGGGTTATGAGCAGTTCTTC
size: NA
D: TRBD2
V: TRBV5-1
J: TRBJ2-1

CDR3: CASSSIMGQGNNSPLHF
DNA: TGTGCCAGCTCATCGATAATGGGACAGGGCAATAATTCACCCCTCCACTTT
size: NA
D: TRBD1
V: TRBV18
J: TRBJ1-6

CDR3: CAISATGNDGAFF
DNA: TGTGCCATCAGTGCTACCGGGAACGACGGCGCTTTCTTT
size: NA
D: NA
V: TRBV10-3
J: TRBJ1-1

CDR3: CAWNLAGGGPSGYTF
DNA: TGTGCCTGGAACTTAGCCGGCGGGGGGCCGAGTGGCTACACCTTC
size: NA
D: NA
V: TRBV30
J: TRBJ1-2

CDR3: CASSLVQGGFEQYF
DNA: TGTGCCAGCAGCTTAGTGCAGGGGGGCTTCGAGCAGTACTTC
size: NA
D: NA
V: TRBV7-2
J: TRBJ2-7

CDR3: CASSADLSQTDTQYF
DNA: TGTGCCAGTAGTGCCGACCTTAGCCAGACAGATACGCAGTATTTT
size: once
D: NA
V: TRBV19
J: TRBJ2-3

CDR3: CASSVEAAGQETQYF
DNA: TGTGCCAGCAGCGTAGAGGCGGCGGGCCAAGAGACCCAGTACTTC
size: NA
D: NA
V: TRBV9
J: TRBJ2-5

CDR3: CATSRGQGVFGANVLTF
DNA: TGTGCCACCAGCAGAGGACAGGGGGTTTTTGGGGCCAACGTCCTGACTTTC
size: once
D: TRBD1
V: TRBV15
J: TRBJ2-6

CDR3: CASSRSGKGDEQYF
DNA: TGTGCCAGCAGCCGGAGCGGGAAGGGTGACGAGCAGTACTTC
size: once
D: TRBD2
V: TRBV11-1
J: TRBJ2-7

CDR3: CASSFEYVGGNEKLFF
DNA: TGTGCCAGCAGTTTCGAGTATGTGGGGGGTAATGAAAAACTGTTTTTT
size: NA
D: NA
V: TRBV6-5
J: TRBJ1-4

CDR3: CASRLQGGPQHF
DNA: TGTGCCAGCAGGCTCCAGGGAGGGCCCCAGCATTTT
size: once
D: NA
V: TRBV27
J: TRBJ1-5

CDR3: CAARTSGNNEQFF
DNA: TGTGCCGCCCGGACTAGCGGGAACAATGAGCAGTTCTTC
size: NA
D: TRBD2
V: TRBV10-3
J: TRBJ2-1

CDR3: CASSSGSYEQYF
DNA: TGTGCCAGCAGCTCAGGGTCCTACGAGCAGTACTTC
size: NA
D: NA
V: TRBV28
J: TRBJ2-7

CDR3: CASSEAGAGSYEQYF
DNA: TGTGCCAGCAGTGAAGCGGGGGCTGGGTCCTACGAGCAGTACTTC
size: NA
D: NA
V: TRBV6-1
J: TRBJ2-7

CDR3: CASTGELNTEAFF
DNA: TGTGCCAGCACGGGAGAGTTGAACACTGAAGCTTTCTTT
size: NA
D: NA
V: TRBV2
J: TRBJ1-1

CDR3: CASRASGRSKSSYNEQFF
DNA: TGCGCCAGCAGGGCTAGCGGGAGGTCCAAAAGCTCCTACAATGAGCAGTTCTTC
size: NA
D: TRBD2
V: TRBV10-2
J: TRBJ2-1

CDR3: CASSWREEGNAFF
DNA: TGTGCCAGCAGCTGGAGGGAGGAGGGCAATGCTTTCTTT
size: NA
D: NA
V: TRBV5-5
J: TRBJ1-1

CDR3: CASGKDYSKTQYF
DNA: TGTGCCAGCGGGAAGGACTATTCGAAGACCCAGTACTTC
size: NA
D: NA
V: TRBV6-1
J: TRBJ2-5

CDR3: CASSPLAGANEQFF
DNA: TGTGCCAGCAGTCCTCTAGCGGGGGCAAATGAGCAGTTCTTC
size: NA
D: TRBD2
V: TRBV5-4
J: TRBJ2-1

CDR3: CASSSRRGDNEQFF
DNA: TGTGCCAGCAGCTCCCGACGGGGAGACAATGAGCAGTTCTTC
size: NA
D: NA
V: TRBV5-4
J: TRBJ2-1

CDR3: CASSWGGGTEAFF
DNA: TGTGCCAGCAGCTGGGGAGGGGGCACTGAAGCTTTCTTT
size: NA
D: NA
V: TRBV7-2
J: TRBJ1-1

CDR3: CASSYGSGANTEAFF
DNA: TGTGCCAGCAGTTACGGTTCAGGGGCGAACACTGAAGCTTTCTTT
size: NA
D: NA
V: TRBV6-5
J: TRBJ1-1

CDR3: CASSDRGNRQPQHF
DNA: TGTGCCAGCAGTGACAGGGGAAATAGGCAGCCCCAGCATTTT
size: NA
D: NA
V: TRBV6-4
J: TRBJ1-5

CDR3: CASSSQSPISYNEQFF
DNA: TGTGCCAGCAGCTCTCAGTCTCCAATCTCCTACAATGAGCAGTTCTTC
size: once
D: NA
V: TRBV5-5
J: TRBJ2-1

CDR3: CASSLTSGSNEQFF
DNA: TGTGCCAGCAGCTTGACTAGCGGGAGCAATGAGCAGTTCTTC
size: NA
D: TRBD2
V: TRBV7-9
J: TRBJ2-1

CDR3: CASSLVLAHSNEQFF
DNA: TGTGCCAGCAGCTTAGTCCTAGCGCACTCCAATGAGCAGTTCTTC
size: NA
D: NA
V: TRBV11-3
J: TRBJ2-1

CDR3: CASSDPMTVSF
DNA: TGTGCCAGCAGCGACCCGATGACAGTTTCCTTC
size: NA
D: NA
V: TRBV6-1
J: TRBJ1-2

CDR3: CSVGWDSKNIQYF
DNA: TGCAGCGTTGGCTGGGACAGCAAAAACATTCAGTACTTC
size: once
D: TRBD1
V: TRBV29-1
J: TRBJ2-4

CDR3: CASSSSSGRPQETQYF
DNA: TGTGCCAGCAGCTCATCTAGCGGGAGGCCCCAAGAGACCCAGTACTTC
size: NA
D: TRBD2
V: TRBV7-9
J: TRBJ2-5

CDR3: CATRPPGQGAGEQYF
DNA: TGCGCCACCCGGCCCCCCGGACAGGGGGCCGGCGAGCAGTACTTC
size: NA
D: TRBD1
V: TRBV6-5
J: TRBJ2-7

CDR3: CASDRVNTEAFF
DNA: TGTGCCAGTGACAGGGTGAACACTGAAGCTTTCTTT
size: NA
D: TRBD1
V: TRBV2
J: TRBJ1-1

CDR3: CASSLQGSTGELFF
DNA: TGTGCCAGCAGCTTGCAGGGGTCCACCGGGGAGCTGTTTTTT
size: NA
D: NA
V: TRBV11-2
J: TRBJ2-2

CDR3: CASSLTGPLPEQYF
DNA: TGTGCCAGCAGCTTGACAGGTCCCCTCCCCGAGCAGTACTTC
size: few
D: NA
V: TRBV5-6
J: TRBJ2-7

CDR3: CASSVGQGHEGYTF
DNA: TGTGCCAGCAGCGTGGGACAGGGGCACGAAGGCTACACCTTC
size: NA
D: TRBD1
V: TRBV7-9
J: TRBJ1-2

CDR3: CASSERSGYEQYF
DNA: TGTGCCAGCTCCGAACGAAGCGGCTACGAGCAGTACTTC
size: NA
D: NA
V: TRBV18
J: TRBJ2-7

CDR3: CASSPSAGARNEQFF
DNA: TGTGCCAGCTCACCATCTGCGGGGGCGCGAAATGAGCAGTTCTTC
size: NA
D: NA
V: TRBV18
J: TRBJ2-1